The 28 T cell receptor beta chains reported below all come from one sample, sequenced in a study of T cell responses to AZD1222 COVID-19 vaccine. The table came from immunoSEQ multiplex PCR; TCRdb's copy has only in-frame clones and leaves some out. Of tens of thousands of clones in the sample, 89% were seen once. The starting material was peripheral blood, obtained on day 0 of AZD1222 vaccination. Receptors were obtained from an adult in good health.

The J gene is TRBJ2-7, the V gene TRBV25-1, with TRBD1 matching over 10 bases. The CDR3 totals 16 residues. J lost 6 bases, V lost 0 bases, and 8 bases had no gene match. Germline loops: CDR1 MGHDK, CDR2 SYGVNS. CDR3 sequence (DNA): TGTGCCAGCAGTGAATATGGGGACAGGGGAGGTGGCGAGCAGTACTTC. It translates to CASSEYGDRGGGEQYF.

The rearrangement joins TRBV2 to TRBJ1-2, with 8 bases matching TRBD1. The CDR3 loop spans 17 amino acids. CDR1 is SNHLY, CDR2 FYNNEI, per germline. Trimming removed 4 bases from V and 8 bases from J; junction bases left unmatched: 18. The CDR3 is CASSGLIGQGVSRGYTF. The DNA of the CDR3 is TGTGCCAGCAGTGGATTGATCGGACAGGGAGTAAGTCGCGGCTACACCTTC.

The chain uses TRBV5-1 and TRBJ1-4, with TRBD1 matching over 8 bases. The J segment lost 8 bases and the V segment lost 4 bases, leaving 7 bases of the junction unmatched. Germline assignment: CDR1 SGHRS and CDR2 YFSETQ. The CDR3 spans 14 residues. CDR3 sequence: CASSEQGVAEKLFF. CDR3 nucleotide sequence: TGCGCCAGCAGCGAACAGGGGGTAGCAGAAAAACTGTTTTTT.

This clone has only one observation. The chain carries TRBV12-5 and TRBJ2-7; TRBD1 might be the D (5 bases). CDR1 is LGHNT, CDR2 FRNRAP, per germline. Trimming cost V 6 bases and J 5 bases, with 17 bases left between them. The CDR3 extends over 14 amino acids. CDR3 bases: TGTGCTAGTGGCGGACACCTCGGAAGGGACGAGCAGTACTTC. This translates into CASGGHLGRDEQYF.

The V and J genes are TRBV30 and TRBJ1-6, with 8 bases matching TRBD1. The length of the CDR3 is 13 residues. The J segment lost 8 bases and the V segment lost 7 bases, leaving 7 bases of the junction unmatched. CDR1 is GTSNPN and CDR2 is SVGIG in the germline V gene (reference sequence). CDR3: CAYGQGRDSPLHF. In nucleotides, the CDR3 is TGTGCCTACGGACAGGGAAGAGATTCACCCCTCCACTTT.

CDR3 sequence (DNA): TGTGCCTGGAGTAAAATCGCACCAGAGACCCAGTACTTC. It yields the protein CAWSKIAPETQYF. V usage is TRBV30 and J usage is TRBJ2-5; unclear D gene. The germline V gene has CDR1 GTSNPN and CDR2 SVGIG (reference sequence). CDR3 length equals 13 residues. Trimming took off 2 bases at V and 4 bases at J, with 11 bases between the two ends.

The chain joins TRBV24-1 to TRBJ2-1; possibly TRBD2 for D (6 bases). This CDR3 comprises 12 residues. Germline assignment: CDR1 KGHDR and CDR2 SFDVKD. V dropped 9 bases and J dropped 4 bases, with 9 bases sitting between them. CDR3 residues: CATGTEYNEQFF. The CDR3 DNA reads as TGTGCCACCGGGACTGAGTACAATGAGCAGTTCTTC.

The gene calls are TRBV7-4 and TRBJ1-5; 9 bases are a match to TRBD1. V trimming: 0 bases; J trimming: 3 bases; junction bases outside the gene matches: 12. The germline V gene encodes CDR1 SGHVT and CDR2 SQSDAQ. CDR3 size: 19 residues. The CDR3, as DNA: TGTGCCAGCAGCTTAGCCGGGACAGGGACCAGCGGGGACAATCAGCCCCAGCATTTT. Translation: CASSLAGTGTSGDNQPQHF.

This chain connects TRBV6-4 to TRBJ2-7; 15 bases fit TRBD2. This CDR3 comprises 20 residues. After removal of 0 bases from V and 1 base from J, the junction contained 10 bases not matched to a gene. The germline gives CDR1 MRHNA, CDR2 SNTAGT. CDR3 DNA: TGTGCCAGCAGTGACTCGGGGACTAGCGGGAGGCCAAGGGAATCCTACGAGCAGTACTTC. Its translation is CASSDSGTSGRPRESYEQYF.

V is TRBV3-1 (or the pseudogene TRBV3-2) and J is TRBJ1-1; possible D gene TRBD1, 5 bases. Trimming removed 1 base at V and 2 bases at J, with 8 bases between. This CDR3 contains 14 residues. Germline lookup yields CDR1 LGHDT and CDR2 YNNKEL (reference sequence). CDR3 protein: CASSQGGINTEAFF. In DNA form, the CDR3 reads TGTGCCAGCAGCCAAGGGGGGATCAACACTGAAGCTTTCTTT.

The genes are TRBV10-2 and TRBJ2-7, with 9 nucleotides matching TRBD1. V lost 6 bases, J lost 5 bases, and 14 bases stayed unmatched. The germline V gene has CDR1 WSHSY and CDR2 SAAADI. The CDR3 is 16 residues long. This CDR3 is CASRELIRDRDHEQYF. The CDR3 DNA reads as TGCGCCAGCAGAGAACTAATCCGGGACAGGGACCACGAGCAGTACTTC.

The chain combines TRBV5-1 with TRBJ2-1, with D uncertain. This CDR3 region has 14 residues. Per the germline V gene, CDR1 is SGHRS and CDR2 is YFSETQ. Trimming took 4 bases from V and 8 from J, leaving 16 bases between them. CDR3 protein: CASSRVGIGDEQFF. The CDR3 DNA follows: TGCGCCAGCAGCCGGGTGGGGATTGGCGATGAGCAGTTCTTC.

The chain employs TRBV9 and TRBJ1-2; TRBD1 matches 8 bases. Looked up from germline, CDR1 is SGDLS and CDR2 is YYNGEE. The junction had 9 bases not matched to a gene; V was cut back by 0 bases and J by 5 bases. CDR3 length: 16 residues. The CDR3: CASSVDAQQGGYGYTF. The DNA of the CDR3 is TGTGCCAGCAGCGTAGATGCCCAACAGGGGGGATATGGCTACACCTTC.

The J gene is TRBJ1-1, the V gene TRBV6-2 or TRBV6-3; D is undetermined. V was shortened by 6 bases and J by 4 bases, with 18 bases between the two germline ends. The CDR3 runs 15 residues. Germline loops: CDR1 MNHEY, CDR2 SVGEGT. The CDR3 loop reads CASSHPPGRGTEAFF. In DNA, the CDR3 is TGTGCCAGCAGCCACCCTCCCGGACGGGGCACTGAAGCTTTCTTT.

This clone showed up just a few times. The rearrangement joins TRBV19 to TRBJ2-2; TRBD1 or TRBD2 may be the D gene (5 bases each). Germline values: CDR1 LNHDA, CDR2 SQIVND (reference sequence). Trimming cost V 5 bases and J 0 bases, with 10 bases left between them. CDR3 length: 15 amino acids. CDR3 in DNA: TGTGCCAGTAGTCTGGGGACCTCGAACACCGGGGAGCTGTTTTTT. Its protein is CASSLGTSNTGELFF.

This CDR3 reads CASSFPGGNTIYF. The CDR3 bases are TGTGCCAGCAGCTTCCCCGGGGGAAACACCATATATTTT. The rearrangement joins TRBV5-8 to TRBJ1-3, with unresolved D. Between the trimmed V and J ends, which lost 2 bases and 4 bases, there was a span of 7 bases. Germline V gene lookup returns CDR1 SGHTS and CDR2 YDEGEE. The CDR3 spans 13 residues.

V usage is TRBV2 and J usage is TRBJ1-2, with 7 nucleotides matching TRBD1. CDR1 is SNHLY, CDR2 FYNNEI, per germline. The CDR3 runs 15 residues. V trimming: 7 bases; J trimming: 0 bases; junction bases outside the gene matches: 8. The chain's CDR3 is CASKGQTPPNYGYTF. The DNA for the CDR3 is TGTGCCAGCAAGGGACAGACTCCTCCTAACTATGGCTACACCTTC.

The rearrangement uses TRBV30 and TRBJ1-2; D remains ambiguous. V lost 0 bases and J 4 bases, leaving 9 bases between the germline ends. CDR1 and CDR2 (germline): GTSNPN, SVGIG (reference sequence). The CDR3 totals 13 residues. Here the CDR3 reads CAWSVAGSYGYTF. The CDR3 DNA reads TGTGCCTGGAGTGTAGCAGGAAGCTATGGCTACACCTTC.

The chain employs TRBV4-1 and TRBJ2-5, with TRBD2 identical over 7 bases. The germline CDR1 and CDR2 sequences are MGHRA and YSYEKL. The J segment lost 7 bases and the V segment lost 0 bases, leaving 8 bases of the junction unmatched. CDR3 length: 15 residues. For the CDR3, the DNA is TGCGCCAGCAGCCAAGATACGACGGGGGGATTGACCCAGTACTTC. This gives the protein CASSQDTTGGLTQYF.

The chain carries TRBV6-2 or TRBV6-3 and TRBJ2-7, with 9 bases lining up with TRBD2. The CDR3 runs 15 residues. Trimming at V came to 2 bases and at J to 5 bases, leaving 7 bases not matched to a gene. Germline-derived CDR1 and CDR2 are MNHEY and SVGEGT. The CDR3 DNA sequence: TGTGCCAGCAGTTACCTGGGACTAGCACAGGACGAGCAGTACTTC. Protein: CASSYLGLAQDEQYF.

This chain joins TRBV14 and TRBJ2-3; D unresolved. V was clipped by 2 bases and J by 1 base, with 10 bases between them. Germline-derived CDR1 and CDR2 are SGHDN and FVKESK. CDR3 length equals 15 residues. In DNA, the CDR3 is TGTGCCAGCAGCCAAATTCGCCGGGGCACAGATACGCAGTATTTT. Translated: CASSQIRRGTDTQYF.

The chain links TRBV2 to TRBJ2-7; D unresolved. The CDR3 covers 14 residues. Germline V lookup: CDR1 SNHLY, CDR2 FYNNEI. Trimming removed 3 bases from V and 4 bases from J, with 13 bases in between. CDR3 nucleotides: TGTGCCAGCAGTGATGGGATAGTCACATACGAGCAGTACTTC. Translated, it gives CASSDGIVTYEQYF.

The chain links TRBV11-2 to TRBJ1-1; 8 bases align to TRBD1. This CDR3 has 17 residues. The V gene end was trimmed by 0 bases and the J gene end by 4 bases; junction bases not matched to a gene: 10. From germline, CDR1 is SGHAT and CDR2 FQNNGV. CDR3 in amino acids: CASSLDGAGGGGTEAFF. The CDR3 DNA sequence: TGTGCCAGCAGCTTAGATGGAGCAGGGGGCGGTGGCACTGAAGCTTTCTTT.

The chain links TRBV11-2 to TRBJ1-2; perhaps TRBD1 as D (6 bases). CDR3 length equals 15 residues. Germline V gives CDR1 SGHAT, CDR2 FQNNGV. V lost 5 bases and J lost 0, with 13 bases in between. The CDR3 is CASSPWTVPNYGYTF. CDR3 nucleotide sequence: TGTGCCAGCAGCCCGTGGACAGTCCCTAACTATGGCTACACCTTC.

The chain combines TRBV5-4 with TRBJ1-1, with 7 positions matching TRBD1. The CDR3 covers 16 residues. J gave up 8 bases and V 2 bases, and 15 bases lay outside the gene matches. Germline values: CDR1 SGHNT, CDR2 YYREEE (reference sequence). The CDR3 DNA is TGTGCCAGCAGCTTAGTTAGGCGGGGACAGCCTCACGAAGCTTTCTTT. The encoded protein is CASSLVRRGQPHEAFF.

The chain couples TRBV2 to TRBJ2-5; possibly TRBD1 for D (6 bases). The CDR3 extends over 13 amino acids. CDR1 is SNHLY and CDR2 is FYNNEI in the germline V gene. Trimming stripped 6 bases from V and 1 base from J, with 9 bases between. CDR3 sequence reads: CASSVQGQETQYF. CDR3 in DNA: TGTGCCAGCAGCGTACAGGGCCAAGAGACCCAGTACTTC.

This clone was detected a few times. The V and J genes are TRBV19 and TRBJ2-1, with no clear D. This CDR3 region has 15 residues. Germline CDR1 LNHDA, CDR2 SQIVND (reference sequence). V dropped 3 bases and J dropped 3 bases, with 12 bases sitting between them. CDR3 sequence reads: CASSIVSPSYNEQFF. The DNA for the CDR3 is TGTGCCAGTAGTATTGTCTCACCTAGCTACAATGAGCAGTTCTTC.

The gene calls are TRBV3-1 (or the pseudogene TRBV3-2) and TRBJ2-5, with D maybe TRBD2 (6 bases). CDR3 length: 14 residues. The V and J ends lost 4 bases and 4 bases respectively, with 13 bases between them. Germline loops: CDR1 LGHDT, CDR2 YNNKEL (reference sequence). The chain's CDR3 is CASSLRLVGETQYF. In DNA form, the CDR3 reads TGTGCCAGCAGCCTGCGACTAGTAGGAGAGACCCAGTACTTC.